The entry that follows covers one T cell receptor (beta chain) sequence. Its antigen remains unknown. TCRdb's copy holds only in-frame clones and misses some; the assay was immunoSEQ multiplex PCR. The sample carries under 2.5 million clones, 85% to 95% recorded once. The source of the sample is a study of shared clonotypes between healthy human individuals. Notes on the study in general: It was observed that roughly 5.1% of naive CD4 clonotypes were shared across a few donors.

This CDR3 is built from 15 residues. V lost 10 bases, J lost 5 bases, and 16 bases stayed unmatched. CDR1 SNHLY and CDR2 FYNNEI come from the germline V gene. Sample: naive CD4+ T cells from PBMCs. Subset in this sample: CD45RA+ positively selected. The sequence was collected from a man younger than 35 in good health. Some clones in this sample may be carry-over from other donors' samples. J is TRBJ2-5 and V is TRBV2; the match to TRBD1 covers 7 bases. CDR3 in amino acids: CAKRSTDRAGETQYF. The DNA for the CDR3 is TGTGCCAAAAGGTCCACCGACAGGGCTGGGGAGACCCAGTACTTC.